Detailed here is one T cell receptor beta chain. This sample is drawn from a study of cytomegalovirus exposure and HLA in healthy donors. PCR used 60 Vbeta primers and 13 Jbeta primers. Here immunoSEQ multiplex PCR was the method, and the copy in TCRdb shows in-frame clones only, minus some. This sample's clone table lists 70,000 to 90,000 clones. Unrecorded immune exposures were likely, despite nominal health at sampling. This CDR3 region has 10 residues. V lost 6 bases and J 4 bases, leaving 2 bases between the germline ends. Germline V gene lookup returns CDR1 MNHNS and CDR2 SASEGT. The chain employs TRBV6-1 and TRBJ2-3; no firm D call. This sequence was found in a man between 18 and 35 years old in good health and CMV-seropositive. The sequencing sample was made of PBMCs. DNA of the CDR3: TGTGCCAGCAGCTCAGATACGCAGTATTTT. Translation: CASSSDTQYF.